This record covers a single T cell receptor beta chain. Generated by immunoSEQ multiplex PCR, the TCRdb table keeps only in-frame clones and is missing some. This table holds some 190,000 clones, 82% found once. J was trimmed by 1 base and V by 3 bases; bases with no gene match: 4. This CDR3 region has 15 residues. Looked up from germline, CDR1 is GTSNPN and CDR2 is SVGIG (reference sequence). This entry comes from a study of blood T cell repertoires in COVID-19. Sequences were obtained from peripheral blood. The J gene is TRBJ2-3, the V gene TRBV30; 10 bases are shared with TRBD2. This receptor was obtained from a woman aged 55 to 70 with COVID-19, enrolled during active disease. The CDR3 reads CAWSGGLAGTDTQYF. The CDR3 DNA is TGTGCCTGGAGCGGCGGACTAGCGGGCACAGATACGCAGTATTTT.